Listed here are 25 T cell receptor beta chains from one sample, sequenced in a study of early T cells in non-severe SARS-CoV-2 infection. One entry per CDR3 protein results from TCRdb running MiXCR on the 5' RACE reads. Of about 44,000 distinct CDR3 sequences in the sample, 6% to 7% were seen once. The source material was whole blood, sampled at baseline. All receptors come from an adult who was a healthcare worker with PCR-confirmed SARS-CoV-2 infection or an uninfected control (not recorded which).

The chain carries TRBV6-2 or TRBV6-3 and TRBJ2-2; D ambiguous. The CDR3 covers 13 residues. Germline V gene data show CDR1 as MNHEY and CDR2 as SVGEGT. V gave up 2 bases and J gave up 7 bases, with 8 bases separating them. CDR3: CASSYIVNGELFF. CDR3 nucleotide sequence: TGTGCCAGCAGTTACATAGTAAACGGGGAGCTGTTTTTT.

This clonotype was detected only a few times. The rearrangement joins TRBV5-4 to TRBJ2-7; D unresolved. V was pared by 0 bases and J by 5 bases, with 15 bases between. CDR1 is SGHNT and CDR2 is YYREEE in the germline V gene (reference sequence). This CDR3 is 15 amino acids long. This chain's CDR3 is CASSLDGQSSHEQYF. The CDR3 DNA follows: TGTGCCAGCAGCTTGGATGGCCAGTCAAGTCACGAGCAGTACTTC.

This clonotype was counted ten times or more. The rearrangement links TRBV20-1 to TRBJ1-1; D remains unclear. The CDR3 is 13 amino acids. V was shortened by 3 bases and J by 3 bases, with 11 bases between the two germline ends. Germline CDR1 is DFQATT and CDR2 is SNEGSKA (reference sequence). For the CDR3, the DNA is TGCAGTGCTAGGGTTAGGGTCGACACTGAAGCTTTCTTT. It is translated as CSARVRVDTEAFF.

This chain uses TRBV24-1 with TRBJ2-3; D is possibly TRBD1 (5 bases). The germline gives CDR1 KGHDR, CDR2 SFDVKD. The CDR3 is made up of 13 amino acids. Trimming shortened V by 7 bases and J by 5 bases, and 12 bases separated the two germline ends. CDR3: CATRKTAKDTQYF. CDR3 DNA sequence: TGTGCCACCAGAAAGACAGCCAAAGATACGCAGTATTTT.

This clonotype was seen at least ten times. The V gene is TRBV11-2, the J gene TRBJ2-1; D unclear. V lost 5 bases and J 12 bases, leaving 20 bases between the germline ends. Looked up from germline, CDR1 is SGHAT and CDR2 is FQNNGV. This CDR3 is built from 14 residues. The CDR3 bases are TGTGCCAGCAGCGCCGGGTCGAGACCCCAGCGGCAGTTCTTC. This sequence encodes CASSAGSRPQRQFF.

The CDR3 is CSASDRVDEQFF. The CDR3 DNA is TGCAGTGCTAGCGACAGGGTTGATGAGCAGTTCTTC. The V and J genes are TRBV20-1 and TRBJ2-1; 7 nucleotides agree with TRBD1. Per germline, CDR1 DFQATT and CDR2 SNEGSKA (reference sequence). The CDR3 loop spans 12 amino acids. J lost 8 bases, V lost 3 bases, and 4 bases had no gene match.

A remark on this clonotype: Sequence at one end of the junction differs from germline and may be a read error. This chain links TRBV28 with TRBJ2-1, with TRBD2 matching over 13 bases. CDR3 length equals 19 residues. From germline, CDR1 is MDHEN and CDR2 SYDVKM. The CDR3 coding sequence is TGTGCCAGCAGTCGGCCGGGACTAGCGGGGAAGAGGGGCCCCCTTGAGCAGTCCTTC. This codes for CASSRPGLAGKRGPLEQSF.

This rearrangement joins TRBV15 to TRBJ2-6; tentative D call: TRBD2 (5 bases). This CDR3 comprises 15 residues. Per the germline V gene, CDR1 is LNHNV and CDR2 is YYDKDF (reference sequence). Deletions cut 4 bases from V and 0 bases from J, with 7 bases between. CDR3 in amino acids: CATSTGGSGANVLTF. DNA for the CDR3: TGTGCCACCAGCACTGGAGGCTCTGGGGCCAACGTCCTGACTTTC.

This clonotype occurred a few times. The CDR3 DNA reads TGTGCCAGCAGCTTGATAGGGTCTGGGGCCAACGTCCTGACTTTC. Translating gives CASSLIGSGANVLTF. The chain couples TRBV7-9 to TRBJ2-6, with D unresolved. CDR3 length equals 15 residues. The germline V gene encodes CDR1 SEHNR and CDR2 FQNEAQ (reference sequence). Trimming took off 3 bases at V and 1 base at J, with 7 bases between the two ends. The full variable domain, with the rest looked up from reference TRBV7-9 and TRBJ2-6, is DTGVSQNPRHKITKRGQNVTFRCDPISEHNRLYWYRQTLGQGPEFLTYFQNEAQLEKSRLLSDRFSAERPKGSFSTLEIQRTEQGDSAMYLCASSLIGSGANVLTFGAGSRLTVL.

This clonotype was picked up many times. The V and J genes are TRBV7-6 and TRBJ2-2, with a tentative D call TRBD2 (6 bases). The CDR3 has 18 amino acids. The germline V and J ends were trimmed by 5 bases and 3 bases, with 22 bases remaining between them. The germline V gene has CDR1 SGHVS and CDR2 FNYEAQ. The CDR3 coding sequence is TGTGCCAGCAGCCAACGGGACTTGGAGCCTCAATACACCGGGGAGCTGTTTTTT. It encodes CASSQRDLEPQYTGELFF.

This chain uses TRBV6-5 with TRBJ1-1; unclear D gene. V was pared by 6 bases and J by 1 base, with 3 bases between. The CDR3 sequence is 11 residues long. The germline CDR1 and CDR2 sequences are MNHEY and SVGAGI. CDR3 in amino acids: CASRQNTEAFF. CDR3 nucleotide sequence: TGTGCCAGCAGACAGAACACTGAAGCTTTCTTT.

This clonotype showed up just a few times. The V gene is TRBV12-3 or TRBV12-4, the J gene TRBJ2-3, with D unclear. Trimming cost V 5 bases and J 2 bases, with 5 bases left between them. The CDR3 has 12 amino acids. The CDR3 here is CASSPHTDTQYF. In DNA, the CDR3 is TGTGCCAGCAGTCCCCACACAGATACGCAGTATTTT.

This clonotype was seen a handful of times. CDR3 sequence: CASGSLTGPPKETQYF. Here the CDR3 DNA reads TGTGCTAGTGGCTCACTCACCGGGCCCCCGAAGGAGACCCAGTACTTC. The chain joins TRBV12-5 to TRBJ2-5; unclear D gene. Germline CDR1 LGHNT, CDR2 FRNRAP. V shed 6 bases and J shed 5 bases, with 22 bases lying between them. The CDR3 totals 16 residues.

This chain links TRBV5-4 with TRBJ2-1, with D possibly TRBD1 on 6 matching bases. This CDR3 has 16 residues. Germline CDR1 SGHNT, CDR2 YYREEE (reference sequence). V lost 2 bases and J lost 5, with 17 bases in between. CDR3 DNA sequence: TGTGCCAGCAGCTTCTTGGCAGGGGCGGAAGACAATGAGCAGTTCTTC. Encoded protein: CASSFLAGAEDNEQFF.

This clonotype was counted between two and nine times. This chain joins TRBV29-1 and TRBJ2-7, with TRBD1 matching over 8 bases. The CDR3 is 12 amino acids. Germline-derived CDR1 and CDR2 are SQVTM and ANQGSEA. The V and J ends lost 6 bases and 4 bases, in that order; junction bases with no gene match: 5. CDR3 sequence (DNA): TGCAGCGTGTTTAGACAGGGGTACGAGCAGTACTTC. The encoded protein is CSVFRQGYEQYF.

This clonotype was seen only a few times. The J gene is TRBJ2-1, the V gene TRBV6-2 or TRBV6-3; 7 bases match TRBD2. The germline V gene has CDR1 MNHEY and CDR2 SVGEGT. Losses at the gene ends were 8 bases for V and 8 bases for J; bases not matched to a gene: 12. This CDR3 has 14 residues. CDR3 DNA sequence: TGTGCCAGCTGGGGGAGGGCGGGTTTCGATGAGCAGTTCTTC. Amino acids: CASWGRAGFDEQFF.

This clonotype was seen many times. This chain uses TRBV11-2 with TRBJ1-1; D is uncertain. With 7 bases removed from V and 8 bases from J, the gap between germline ends came to 11 bases. The length of the CDR3 is 11 residues. Germline V gene lookup returns CDR1 SGHAT and CDR2 FQNNGV. The CDR3 loop reads CASTEGVEAFF. Written as DNA, the CDR3 is TGTGCCAGCACGGAGGGAGTCGAAGCTTTCTTT.

This clonotype was found many times. V and J are TRBV19 and TRBJ2-1; D may match TRBD1 or TRBD2 (5 bases each). V was shortened by 1 base and J by 5 bases, with 6 bases between the two germline ends. CDR3 length: 13 amino acids. Germline CDR1 LNHDA, CDR2 SQIVND (reference sequence). CDR3 DNA: TGTGCCAGTAGTATAGGGGGGAACAATGAGCAGTTCTTC. Translating it yields CASSIGGNNEQFF.

The chain is built from TRBV7-8 and TRBJ2-3; no firm D call. The CDR3 runs 12 residues. CDR1 SGHVS and CDR2 FQNEAQ come from the germline V gene. Trimming shortened V by 4 bases and J by 9 bases, and 11 bases separated the two germline ends. CDR3 region: CASSSAADTQYF. CDR3 in DNA: TGTGCCAGCAGCTCTGCGGCGGACACGCAGTATTTT. The complete variable domain, with remaining parts taken from reference TRBV7-8 and TRBJ2-3, reads GAGVSQSPRYKVAKRGQDVALRCDPISGHVSLFWYQQALGQGPEFLTYFQNEAQLDKSGLPSDRFFAERPEGSVSTLKIQRTQQEDSAVYLCASSSAADTQYFGPGTRLTVL.

This chain links TRBV4-3 with TRBJ2-3; TRBD2 matches at 7 bases. The CDR3 contains 16 residues. Germline-derived CDR1 and CDR2 are LGHNA and YSLEER. Trimming took 4 bases from V and 4 from J; bases not matched to a gene: 11. CDR3 bases: TGCGCCAGCAGCCCGGGGGGAGACAGTCCCCCAGATACGCAGTATTTT. It is translated as CASSPGGDSPPDTQYF.

This CDR3 is CASSRVAGDYEQYF. The DNA for the CDR3 is TGTGCCAGCAGCCGCGTTGCCGGGGACTACGAGCAGTACTTC. The chain has TRBV12-3 or TRBV12-4 and TRBJ2-7; D might be TRBD2 (5 bases). V was shortened by 6 bases and J by 3 bases, with 15 bases between the two germline ends. This CDR3 region has 14 residues.

At least ten counts were recorded for this clonotype. The J gene is TRBJ2-1, the V gene TRBV20-1; D not certain. This CDR3 has 13 residues. The germline V gene encodes CDR1 DFQATT and CDR2 SNEGSKA (reference sequence). The V and J ends lost 6 bases and 6 bases respectively, with 15 bases between them. CDR3 sequence reads: CSAPVPAGNEQFF. The CDR3 DNA follows: TGCAGTGCCCCGGTTCCGGCAGGCAATGAGCAGTTCTTC.

The chain is built from TRBV20-1 and TRBJ2-7; D is perhaps TRBD1 (5 bases). There are 16 residues in the CDR3. From germline, CDR1 is DFQATT and CDR2 SNEGSKA (reference sequence). The V end lost 2 bases, the J end lost 3 bases, and 20 bases lay between the germline ends. The CDR3 DNA is TGCAGTGCTAGATCCTCCCGACAGTCGTCATTCTACGAGCAGTACTTC. Translating it yields CSARSSRQSSFYEQYF.

This clonotype was counted between two and nine times. The chain couples TRBV7-3 to TRBJ2-3, with D perhaps being TRBD1 or TRBD2 (5 bases each). Germline V CDR1 and CDR2: SGHTA, FQGTGA. The CDR3 runs to 16 residues. Trimming removed 0 bases at V and 2 bases at J, with 12 bases between. The CDR3 is CASSLTGAGATDTQYF. The CDR3 nucleotides read TGTGCCAGCAGCTTAACAGGAGCCGGGGCCACAGATACGCAGTATTTT. Variable domain in full (rest from reference TRBV7-3 and TRBJ2-3): GAGVSQTPSNKVTEKGKYVELRCDPISGHTALYWYRQSLGQGPEFLIYFQGTGAADDSGLPNDRFFAVRPEGSVSTLKIQRTERGDSAVYLCASSLTGAGATDTQYFGPGTRLTVL.

CDR3 amino acids: CATLFTAGAQEQFF. The CDR3 nucleotides are TGTGCCACCCTCTTTACGGCGGGGGCGCAGGAGCAGTTCTTC. This chain joins TRBV6-2 or TRBV6-3 and TRBJ2-1, with D perhaps TRBD2 (7 bases). Germline-derived CDR1 and CDR2 are MNHEY and SVGEGT. The CDR3 sequence is 14 residues long. Between the trimmed V and J ends, which lost 10 bases and 10 bases, there was a span of 23 bases.